The source of this TCR beta chain is a study of a mutant IDH1 vaccine in newly diagnosed glioma. Study as a whole: Patients began vaccination 4-6 weeks after radiotherapy alone, or with temozolomide cycles.

This CDR3 is built from 15 residues. Germline CDR1 SEHNR, CDR2 FQNEAQ (reference sequence). The ends were cut back, 5 bases at V and 5 bases at J, with 18 bases in the middle. As to this clone: The target antigen is unknown.

Some clones are missing from TCRdb's copy, which holds only in-frame ones; the method was immunoSEQ multiplex PCR. The data contain 40,000 to 60,000 clones, around 85% of them singletons. The time point is: week 35, safety follow-up. The vaccine gave 300 ug of a 20-mer mutant IDH1 peptide subcutaneously per dose. This receptor was taken from a man aged 35-49 years with glioma. This chain connects TRBV7-9 to TRBJ2-5, with D perhaps matching TRBD1 or TRBD2 (5 bases each). This specimen consisted of PBMCs, obtained from a glioma patient whose treatment included an IDH1 peptide vaccine. CDR3 coding DNA: TGTGCCAGCAGCATTGGGGACCAGCACAGGGAGACCCAGTACTTC. Translation gives CASSIGDQHRETQYF.